This passage covers 19 T cell receptor beta chains from one sample sequenced in a study of T cell clonality in common variable immunodeficiency (dated by TCRdb to the mid-2010s). Library preparation was by the immunoSEQ multiplex PCR assay. TCRdb holds this immuneACCESS table with in-frame rearrangements only. Some clones are missing; in checked studies, unresolved V genes explain under half, and the rest has no known cause. Listed for this sample are 40,000 to 45,000 clones, none observed only a single time. About 10% of the sample comes from the top ten. The sequenced material came from peripheral blood mononuclear cells. All receptors derive from a person aged 18 to 70 in good health.

This clone was seen repeatedly, ten times or more. The read terminates 3 residues before the CDR3 end, so the remaining end is supplied by the germline J gene. The gene calls are TRBV2 and TRBJ2-2, with 7 bases matching TRBD1. The CDR3 length is 12 residues. The J segment lost 8 bases and the V segment lost 6 bases, leaving 3 bases of the junction unmatched. Germline V gene lookup returns CDR1 SNHLY and CDR2 FYNNEI. The sequenced part of the CDR3 DNA is TGTGCCAGCAGCGCACAGGGGGGGGAG. Translated, it gives CASSAQGGE. From start to end, the CDR3 is CASSAQGGELFF. Full variable domain (missing parts from reference TRBV2 and TRBJ2-2): EPEVTQTPSHQVTQMGQEVILRCVPISNHLYFYWYRQILGQKVEFLVSFYNNEISEKSEIFDDQFSVERPDGSNFTLKIRSTKLEDSAMYFCASSAQGGELFFGEGSRLTVL.

There are many counts of this clone. Its ends do not fully match the called genes, so a read error is possible. The CDR3 end is not reached by the read, which stops 3 residues before it; the germline J gene fills it in. The chain recombines TRBV4-2 with TRBJ1-1, with D tentatively TRBD1 (5 bases). CDR3 length: 14 amino acids. Germline CDR1 LGHNA, CDR2 YNFKEQ. Incomplete CDR3 DNA: TGCGCCAGCAGCCCGCAGGGTGCGCGAACTGAA. Protein product: CASSPQGARTE. The entire CDR3 protein is CASSPQGARTEAFF.

This clone was seen many times. This CDR3 reads CASSALQGGLSTEAFF. CDR3 DNA, as far as it was read: TGCGCCAGCAGCGCACTACAGGGAGGGCTAAGCACTGAA. The J gene is TRBJ1-1, the V gene TRBV5-1; maybe TRBD1 (6 bases). The read comes to an end 3 residues before the CDR3 does, leaving the germline J gene to fill in the end. The CDR3 extends over 16 amino acids. Germline CDR1 SGHRS, CDR2 YFSETQ. The V and J ends lost 4 bases and 4 bases respectively, with 20 bases between them.

This clone was counted at least ten times. The read ends 3 residues early relative to the CDR3; the germline J gene fills the gap. The chain combines TRBV18 with TRBJ2-7, with 7 bases aligning to TRBD1. Per germline, CDR1 KGHSH and CDR2 LQKENI. V lost 5 bases and J lost 3; bases outside the gene matches: 7. This CDR3 is built from 14 residues. CDR3 bases read: TGTGCCAGCTCAAGCTACCAGGGGGACTACGAG. It specifies CASSSYQGDYE. From start to end, the CDR3 is CASSSYQGDYEQYF. Complete variable domain (other parts from reference TRBV18 and TRBJ2-7): NAGVMQNPRHLVRRRGQEARLRCSPMKGHSHVYWYRQLPEEGLKFMVYLQKENIIDESGMPKERFSAEFPKEGPSILRIQQVVRGDSAAYFCASSSYQGDYEQYFGPGTRLTVT.

This clone was detected many times. The read is 3 residues too short to cover the CDR3 end, so that end is filled in from the germline J gene. The chain carries TRBV5-1 and TRBJ1-3, with D perhaps TRBD1 (5 bases). Germline V gene lookup returns CDR1 SGHRS and CDR2 YFSETQ. The CDR3 is 16 residues long. The V end lost 0 bases, the J end lost 0 bases, and 10 bases lay between the germline ends. CDR3 loop: CASSLVGGSSGNTIYF. The sequenced part of the CDR3 DNA is TGCGCCAGCAGCTTGGTGGGGGGTTCCTCTGGAAACACC.

This clone has ten or more counts. The missing CDR3 end, 3 residues past where the read stops, is filled in from the germline J gene. This chain connects TRBV7-8 to TRBJ1-2, with 7 bases lining up with TRBD1. This CDR3 is built from 13 residues. The V gene end was trimmed by 5 bases and the J gene end by 2 bases; junction bases not matched to a gene: 2. In germline, CDR1 is SGHVS, CDR2 FQNEAQ. The CDR3 loop reads CASSTTGNYGYTF. CDR3 DNA, as far as it was read: TGTGCCAGCAGCACGACAGGGAACTATGGC.

This clone was recorded at least ten times. The CDR3 end is not reached by the read, which stops 3 residues before it; the germline J gene fills it in. The chain carries TRBV2 and TRBJ2-3; D perhaps matches TRBD1 (6 bases). The germline CDR1 and CDR2 sequences are SNHLY and FYNNEI. The CDR3 has 15 residues. Trimming took 7 bases from V and 5 from J, leaving 19 bases between them. CDR3 region: CASKGQGSMVDTQYF. CDR3 DNA, as far as it was read: TGTGCCAGCAAAGGGCAGGGGTCTATGGTAGATACG.

Points on this clone: The read ends 3 residues before the CDR3 terminus; that terminus is restored from the germline J gene. J is TRBJ2-5 and V is TRBV11-2; D is unclear. CDR3 length: 13 amino acids. Trimming removed 1 base from V and 7 bases from J, with 10 bases in between. Germline V CDR1 and CDR2: SGHAT, FQNNGV. The chain's CDR3 is CASSLGPPGTQYF. The CDR3 DNA, read in part, is TGTGCCAGCAGCTTAGGTCCTCCGGGGACC.

This clone was counted only a few times. The read comes to an end 3 residues before the CDR3 does, leaving the germline J gene to fill in the end. This rearrangement joins TRBV6-1 to TRBJ2-1, with TRBD2 matching over 12 bases. V lost 2 bases to trimming and J lost 3 bases; unmatched junction nucleotides: 2. The CDR3 consists of 16 residues. CDR1 is MNHNS and CDR2 is SASEGT in the germline V gene. The CDR3 spells CASSEPGLAGYNEQFF. CDR3 bases read: TGTGCCAGCAGTGAACCGGGACTAGCGGGCTACAATGAG.

At least ten counts were recorded for this clone. The read terminates 3 residues ahead of where the CDR3 ends, so the germline J gene completes it. V gene TRBV7-8 combines with J gene TRBJ2-1; 7 bases line up with TRBD1. The CDR3 spans 15 residues. Trimming took 5 bases from V and 1 from J; bases not matched to a gene: 5. The germline V gene has CDR1 SGHVS and CDR2 FQNEAQ. The sequenced CDR3 bases are TGTGCCAGCAGCACTAGGGGACAGTCCTACAATGAG. Translation gives CASSTRGQSYNE. The entire CDR3 reads CASSTRGQSYNEQFF.

This clone was counted many times. The read ends 3 residues before the CDR3 terminus; that terminus is restored from the germline J gene. The chain is built from TRBV11-3 and TRBJ2-2, with no clear D. This CDR3 region has 14 residues. Germline CDR1 is SGHNT and CDR2 is YENEEA. The V end lost 5 bases, the J end lost 7 bases, and 14 bases lay between the germline ends. The covered CDR3 bases are TGTGCCAGCAGCATTGACATTCAGAGCGGGGAG. Its translation is CASSIDIQSGE. The whole CDR3 is CASSIDIQSGELFF.

The table lists this clone with many counts. The read terminates 3 residues ahead of where the CDR3 ends, so the germline J gene completes it. The chain employs TRBV9 and TRBJ2-3, with 14 bases identical to TRBD2. J gave up 2 bases and V 4 bases, and 9 bases lay outside the gene matches. Germline V CDR1 and CDR2: SGDLS, YYNGEE. The CDR3 runs 18 residues. The CDR3 bases that were read are TGTGCCAGCAGCCCGGGACTAGCGGGGGTAATCCCCACAGATACG. The encoded protein is CASSPGLAGVIPTDT. The complete CDR3 protein is CASSPGLAGVIPTDTQYF.

This clone was found many times. The read comes to an end 3 residues before the CDR3 does, leaving the germline J gene to fill in the end. The J gene is TRBJ1-6, the V gene TRBV7-8, with D maybe TRBD1 (5 bases). CDR3 length equals 15 residues. Trimming stripped 2 bases from V and 12 bases from J, with 17 bases between. The germline V gene encodes CDR1 SGHVS and CDR2 FQNEAQ. The part of the CDR3 DNA that was read is TGTGCCAGCAGCTTAAAGACCGGGACCGGGGGACCC. This codes for CASSLKTGTGGP. The CDR3 in full is CASSLKTGTGGPLHF. Drawing the rest from reference TRBV7-8 and TRBJ1-6, the complete variable domain is GAGVSQSPRYKVAKRGQDVALRCDPISGHVSLFWYQQALGQGPEFLTYFQNEAQLDKSGLPSDRFFAERPEGSVSTLKIQRTQQEDSAVYLCASSLKTGTGGPLHFGNGTRLTVT.

At least ten counts were recorded for this clone. The DNA read from the CDR3 is TGCGCCAGCAGCTGGGGACTAGCGGGAGGATTAACCGGGGAG. It is translated as CASSWGLAGGLTGE. The full CDR3 sequence reads CASSWGLAGGLTGELFF. This chain links TRBV5-1 with TRBJ2-2, with TRBD2 matching over 15 bases. The read stops 3 residues short of the end of the CDR3; the missing end is completed from the germline J gene. CDR3 length: 17 amino acids. Germline values: CDR1 SGHRS, CDR2 YFSETQ. Trimming cost V 3 bases and J 5 bases; bases outside gene matches: 5.

Ten or more counts support this clone. The CDR3 is cut off 3 residues early in the read; its end comes from the germline J gene. The chain recombines TRBV2 with TRBJ2-2, with unresolved D. This CDR3 is built from 15 residues. The germline V gene has CDR1 SNHLY and CDR2 FYNNEI. V was cut by 4 bases and J by 6 bases, with 15 bases left in between. Partial CDR3 DNA: TGTGCCAGCAGTGTTAGAGGTCGCGACTCCGGGGAG. It yields the protein CASSVRGRDSGE. The whole CDR3 sequence reads CASSVRGRDSGELFF.

This clone was seen ten or more times. The read finishes 3 residues shy of the CDR3 end, and the germline J gene is used to complete it. This chain connects TRBV4-2 to TRBJ2-7; 13 nucleotides match TRBD2. Unmatched junction bases numbered 0, after V lost 1 base and J lost 0 bases. The V gene's germline CDR1 is LGHNA and CDR2 YNFKEQ. The CDR3 has 16 residues. The CDR3 spells CASSQGTSGSSYEQYF. The sequenced CDR3 bases are TGTGCCAGCAGCCAAGGGACTAGCGGGAGCTCCTACGAG.

This clone has ten or more counts. The DNA ends 3 residues before the CDR3 does, and the rest of the CDR3 is filled in from the germline J gene. V gene TRBV6-4 combines with J gene TRBJ2-1, with 11 bases aligning to TRBD2. In germline, CDR1 is MRHNA, CDR2 SNTAGT. The CDR3 runs 15 residues. V gave up 4 bases and J gave up 2 bases; unmatched junction bases: 1. The CDR3 is CASSGSGGAYNEQFF. The CDR3 DNA, read in part, is TGTGCCAGCAGTGGTAGCGGGGGGGCCTACAATGAG.

Comments on this clone: A much larger clone differs from this one at a single base, so this may be a read error. The observed sequence ends 3 residues before the CDR3 terminus, with the missing tail filled in from the germline J gene. This sequence joins TRBV20-1 and TRBJ2-3; D possibly corresponds to TRBD2 (6 bases). Germline values: CDR1 DFQATT, CDR2 SNEGSKA (reference sequence). The CDR3 is 13 amino acids. The DNA read from the CDR3 is TGCAGTGCCACTACGGGGGTTGACCAGCCG. It translates to CSATTGVDQP. The full CDR3 protein reads CSATTGVDQPQYF.

Many counts were recorded for this clone. The read stops 3 residues short of the end of the CDR3; the missing end is completed from the germline J gene. V is TRBV30 and J is TRBJ2-7; 8 bases line up with TRBD1. Germline V gives CDR1 GTSNPN, CDR2 SVGIG (reference sequence). Trimming at V came to 3 bases and at J to 1 base, leaving 8 bases not matched to a gene. The CDR3 totals 15 residues. This CDR3 reads CAWRSAQGASYEQYF. Partial CDR3 DNA: TGTGCCTGGAGAAGCGCTCAGGGGGCTTCCTACGAG.